These 26 T cell receptor beta chains were sequenced from one sample in a study of blood T cell repertoires in COVID-19. Produced via immunoSEQ multiplex PCR; TCRdb's table is partial and in-frame only. The sample includes over 70,000 clones, roughly 78% of them seen just once. Sequencing was done on a sample of peripheral blood. The receptors here all came from a man aged 55 to 69 with acute or convalescent COVID-19.

The V call is TRBV15, the J call TRBJ1-3; TRBD1 is a possible D gene (6 bases). V gave up 0 bases and J gave up 4 bases, with 10 bases separating them. Germline CDR1 and CDR2: LNHNV and YYDKDF (reference sequence). The CDR3 is 15 amino acids. CDR3 sequence: CATSREGGSGNTIYF. The CDR3 region has the DNA TGTGCCACCAGCAGAGAAGGGGGATCCGGAAACACCATATATTTT. The full variable domain, rest sourced from reference TRBV15 and TRBJ1-3, is DAMVIQNPRYQVTQFGKPVTLSCSQTLNHNVMYWYQQKSSQAPKLLFHYYDKDFNNEADTPDNFQSRRPNTSFCFLDIRSPGLGDTAMYLCATSREGGSGNTIYFGEGSWLTVV.

The V call is TRBV6-6, the J call TRBJ1-1; 8 nucleotides agree with TRBD1. The CDR3 totals 15 residues. Germline assignment: CDR1 MNHNY and CDR2 SVGAGI (reference sequence). The trim removed 6 bases at V and 3 bases at J, leaving 9 bases unmatched. CDR3 DNA: TGTGCCAGCAGCCTTCCCCCGGGACAGGACACTGAAGCTTTCTTT. Amino acids: CASSLPPGQDTEAFF.

The chain combines TRBV5-1 with TRBJ2-1; 8 bases agree with TRBD2. The CDR3 contains 15 residues. The germline V gene has CDR1 SGHRS and CDR2 YFSETQ. V was clipped by 3 bases and J by 6 bases; unmatched bases: 8. CDR3 loop: CASSSEAGVGNEQFF. The CDR3 bases are TGCGCCAGCAGCTCCGAAGCGGGAGTGGGCAATGAGCAGTTCTTC.

The chain carries TRBV6-2 or TRBV6-3 and TRBJ1-1; D might be TRBD1 (6 bases). CDR1 MNHEY and CDR2 SVGEGT come from the germline V gene. The CDR3 totals 15 residues. Deletions cut 5 bases from V and 4 bases from J, with 17 bases between. CDR3 protein: CASSTRDTLRTEAFF. CDR3 DNA sequence: TGTGCCAGCAGTACCCGGGACACCTTGCGCACTGAAGCTTTCTTT.

The chain has TRBV30 and TRBJ1-6; D might be TRBD1 (6 bases). Per germline, CDR1 GTSNPN and CDR2 SVGIG (reference sequence). The CDR3 extends over 12 amino acids. V gave up 7 bases and J gave up 11 bases, with 15 bases separating them. Here the CDR3 DNA reads TGTGCCTCAGGGGACGTCGACACACCCCTCCACTTT. It is translated as CASGDVDTPLHF.

This chain links TRBV28 with TRBJ2-1; D call uncertain. This CDR3 contains 14 residues. From germline, CDR1 is MDHEN and CDR2 SYDVKM. Trimming took off 6 bases at V and 10 bases at J, with 19 bases between the two ends. The CDR3 spells CASRGQQRVGEQFF. CDR3 bases: TGTGCCAGCAGGGGCCAGCAGAGAGTTGGAGAGCAGTTCTTC.

This clone was detected a few times. V is TRBV5-1 and J is TRBJ2-1; 10 positions match TRBD2. CDR3 length: 16 amino acids. Losses at the gene ends were 3 bases for V and 2 bases for J; bases not matched to a gene: 5. Germline V gene sequence: CDR1 SGHRS, CDR2 YFSETQ. The CDR3 loop is CASSSSSGRAYNEQFF. In DNA form, the CDR3 reads TGCGCCAGCAGCTCCTCGAGCGGGAGGGCCTACAATGAGCAGTTCTTC.

The CDR3 DNA is TGTGCCAGCAGCGTCAACCCCACACCAAGCTCTGGAAACACCATATATTTT. Its protein product is CASSVNPTPSSGNTIYF. This chain uses TRBV9 with TRBJ1-3, with unresolved D. Trimming removed 2 bases from V and 0 bases from J, with 15 bases in between. The CDR3 length is 17 residues. Looked up from germline, CDR1 is SGDLS and CDR2 is YYNGEE.

The chain uses TRBV11-3 and TRBJ1-5, with a tentative D call TRBD1 (5 bases). V lost 8 bases and J 5 bases, leaving 13 bases between the germline ends. The germline gives CDR1 SGHNT, CDR2 YENEEA. The CDR3 loop spans 13 amino acids. CDR3 sequence (DNA): TGTGCCAGCTTATCGGGGGTGCATCAGCCCCAGCATTTT. It codes for CASLSGVHQPQHF.

V gene TRBV28 combines with J gene TRBJ2-5, with D unclear. This CDR3 region has 13 residues. Germline V gene data show CDR1 as MDHEN and CDR2 as SYDVKM. V lost 7 bases to trimming and J lost 5 bases, with 14 bases between them. CDR3 coding DNA: TGTGCCAGCAACGAACTGCTAAAGGAGACCCAGTACTTC. Residues: CASNELLKETQYF.

The V and J genes are TRBV19 and TRBJ1-3, with 9 positions matching TRBD1. Germline V gene lookup returns CDR1 LNHDA and CDR2 SQIVND (reference sequence). This CDR3 is built from 15 residues. V shed 7 bases, J shed 0 bases, and the junction held 4 bases outside the gene matches. The CDR3 coding sequence is TGTGCCAGTATTCCGGGACAGGGCTCTGGAAACACCATATATTTT. Protein product: CASIPGQGSGNTIYF.

The chain joins TRBV7-2 to TRBJ1-2, with a weak D call TRBD1 (6 bases). The V end lost 3 bases, the J end lost 9 bases, and 14 bases lay between the germline ends. This CDR3 spans 13 amino acids. The germline CDR1 and CDR2 sequences are SGHTA and FQGNSA. DNA of the CDR3: TGTGCCAGCAGCTTCACCTCAGGGGAAAGCTACACCTTC. Translation: CASSFTSGESYTF.

This clone was found once. The V gene is TRBV28, the J gene TRBJ1-4; D unclear. This CDR3 has 17 residues. Trimming removed 8 bases at V and 5 bases at J, with 24 bases between. Germline V CDR1 and CDR2: MDHEN, SYDVKM. CDR3 in amino acids: CASGTGGVNLSNEKLFF. The CDR3 DNA sequence: TGTGCCAGCGGAACTGGCGGGGTCAACCTTAGCAATGAAAAACTGTTTTTT.

The chain couples TRBV5-1 to TRBJ2-7; TRBD2 aligns across 16 bases. Trimming at V came to 4 bases and at J to 6 bases, leaving 7 bases not matched to a gene. The CDR3 has 16 amino acids. The germline gives CDR1 SGHRS, CDR2 YFSETQ. In nucleotides, the CDR3 is TGCGCCAGCAGCGCTGGGGGACTAGCGGGAGGGGGCGAGCAGTACTTC. It translates to CASSAGGLAGGGEQYF.

This rearrangement joins TRBV7-9 to TRBJ2-2, with 9 positions matching TRBD1. CDR3 length: 15 residues. CDR1 SEHNR and CDR2 FQNEAQ come from the germline V gene (reference sequence). Trimming at V came to 4 bases and at J to 3 bases, leaving 3 bases not matched to a gene. The chain's CDR3 is CASSSRDRDTGELFF. In DNA, the CDR3 is TGTGCCAGCAGCTCCCGGGACAGGGACACCGGGGAGCTGTTTTTT. Using reference TRBV7-9 and TRBJ2-2 for the parts outside the CDR3, the full variable domain is DTGVSQNPRHKITKRGQNVTFRCDPISEHNRLYWYRQTLGQGPEFLTYFQNEAQLEKSRLLSDRFSAERPKGSFSTLEIQRTEQGDSAMYLCASSSRDRDTGELFFGEGSRLTVL.

The V gene is TRBV10-3, the J gene TRBJ2-7; D may be TRBD2 (5 bases). Trimming took off 8 bases at V and 0 bases at J, with 14 bases between the two ends. The CDR3 consists of 14 residues. CDR1 and CDR2 from the germline V gene are ENHRY and SYGVKD. CDR3 residues: CAIHREGSSYEQYF. Written as DNA, the CDR3 is TGTGCCATCCACCGGGAAGGTAGCTCCTACGAGCAGTACTTC.

The V and J genes are TRBV7-6 and TRBJ2-5, with D possibly matching TRBD1 (5 bases). Germline V gene lookup returns CDR1 SGHVS and CDR2 FNYEAQ. This CDR3 region has 14 residues. Trimming left V 2 bases short and J 3 bases short, with 10 bases between. In nucleotides, the CDR3 is TGTGCCAGCAGCTTACGGTCCAGGGAAGAGACCCAGTACTTC. The encoded protein is CASSLRSREETQYF.

Only one count was recorded for this clone. This chain uses TRBV5-4 with TRBJ2-6; no firm D call. Looked up from germline, CDR1 is SGHNT and CDR2 is YYREEE (reference sequence). This CDR3 is 15 amino acids long. V was shortened by 3 bases and J by 0 bases, with 7 bases between the two germline ends. This chain's CDR3 is CASSSGSSGANVLTF. The CDR3 bases are TGTGCCAGCAGCTCAGGCTCCTCTGGGGCCAACGTCCTGACTTTC.

V gene TRBV28 combines with J gene TRBJ1-1, with 7 nucleotides matching TRBD1. V dropped 5 bases and J dropped 8; count of bases not matched to a gene: 5. Germline V gene lookup returns CDR1 MDHEN and CDR2 SYDVKM. The length of the CDR3 is 12 residues. The CDR3: CASSLMDREAFF. Here the CDR3 DNA reads TGTGCCAGCAGTCTGATGGACAGGGAAGCTTTCTTT.

The CDR3 bases are TGTGCCACCGCGCCTGCGGGAGGGATTACAGATACGCAGTATTTT. It translates to CATAPAGGITDTQYF. This sequence joins TRBV10-3 and TRBJ2-3; 9 positions match TRBD2. The germline gives CDR1 ENHRY, CDR2 SYGVKD. The V segment lost 10 bases and the J segment 3 bases; nucleotides outside the gene matches: 11. The CDR3 covers 15 residues.

V usage is TRBV6-6 and J usage is TRBJ2-1, with D tentatively TRBD2 (5 bases). Germline V gene data show CDR1 as MNHNY and CDR2 as SVGAGI (reference sequence). Between the trimmed V and J ends, which lost 0 bases and 4 bases, there was a span of 10 bases. The CDR3 is 15 residues long. The CDR3 DNA follows: TGTGCCAGCAGTTACTCGATATCGGGGTACAATGAGCAGTTCTTC. This codes for CASSYSISGYNEQFF.

The chain links TRBV19 to TRBJ2-3; maybe TRBD1 (5 bases). Between the trimmed V and J ends, which lost 2 bases and 2 bases, there was a span of 8 bases. The CDR3 spans 14 residues. Per the germline V gene, CDR1 is LNHDA and CDR2 is SQIVND (reference sequence). CDR3 sequence (DNA): TGTGCCAGTAGTATACAGGGAACCACAGATACGCAGTATTTT. Translated: CASSIQGTTDTQYF.

The V call is TRBV18, the J call TRBJ1-6; 8 nucleotides match TRBD1. There are 15 residues in the CDR3. J was trimmed by 2 bases and V by 5 bases; bases with no gene match: 2. Per the germline V gene, CDR1 is KGHSH and CDR2 is LQKENI. CDR3 region: CASSGTGAYNSPLHF. The CDR3 bases are TGTGCCAGCTCAGGGACAGGAGCCTATAATTCACCCCTCCACTTT. The whole variable domain, remainder taken from reference TRBV18 and TRBJ1-6, is NAGVMQNPRHLVRRRGQEARLRCSPMKGHSHVYWYRQLPEEGLKFMVYLQKENIIDESGMPKERFSAEFPKEGPSILRIQQVVRGDSAAYFCASSGTGAYNSPLHFGNGTRLTVT.

The chain joins TRBV6-6 to TRBJ1-5, with D perhaps TRBD1 (6 bases). The CDR3 sequence is 13 residues long. The germline V and J ends were trimmed by 8 bases and 6 bases, with 14 bases remaining between them. Germline V gives CDR1 MNHNY, CDR2 SVGAGI (reference sequence). The CDR3: CASVGQGLQPQHF. The CDR3 region has the DNA TGTGCCAGCGTCGGGCAGGGGCTTCAGCCCCAGCATTTT.

This sequence joins TRBV4-3 and TRBJ1-1, with a weak D call TRBD1 (5 bases). V dropped 5 bases and J dropped 2 bases, with 9 bases sitting between them. Germline CDR1 reads LGHNA; CDR2 reads YSLEER. The CDR3 sequence is 13 residues long. CDR3 nucleotide sequence: TGCGCCAGCAGCACACAGGACAACACTGAAGCTTTCTTT. Amino acid sequence: CASSTQDNTEAFF.

The chain uses TRBV6-5 and TRBJ1-2, with TRBD1 identical over 7 bases. The germline V gene has CDR1 MNHEY and CDR2 SVGAGI. V lost 8 bases and J lost 5; bases outside the gene matches: 5. CDR3 length: 12 residues. The CDR3 spells CASAEGQYGYTF. In DNA form, the CDR3 reads TGTGCCAGCGCGGAGGGACAGTATGGCTACACCTTC.